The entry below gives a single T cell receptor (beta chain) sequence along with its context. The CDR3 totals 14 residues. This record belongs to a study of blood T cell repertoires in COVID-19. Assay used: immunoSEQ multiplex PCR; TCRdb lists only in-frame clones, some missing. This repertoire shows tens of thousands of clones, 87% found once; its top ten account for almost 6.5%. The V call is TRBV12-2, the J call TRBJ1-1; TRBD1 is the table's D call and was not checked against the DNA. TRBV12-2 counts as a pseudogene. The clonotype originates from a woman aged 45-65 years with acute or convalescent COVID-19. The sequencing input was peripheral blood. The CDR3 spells CASRSPGQLHEAFF. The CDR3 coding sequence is TGTGCAAGTCGCTCTCCCGGACAGCTTCATGAAGCTTTCTTT.